The 17 T cell receptor beta chains below all came from one sample that was sequenced in a study of a mutant IDH1 vaccine in newly diagnosed glioma. The assay was immunoSEQ multiplex PCR, and TCRdb's table has in-frame clones only and misses some. Of some 23,000 clones listed, roughly 93% are singletons. The sample's time point: baseline, week 1 (first vaccination visit). Treatment defined: pre-vaccination baseline after standard-of-care therapy. The sequencing used PBMCs, collected from a glioma patient treated with radiotherapy, temozolomide or both. These receptors all come from a man between 35 and 55 years old with glioma.

The chain couples TRBV30 to TRBJ1-2, with D possibly TRBD1 on 5 matching bases. V shed 8 bases and J shed 0 bases, with 13 bases lying between them. This CDR3 is 13 amino acids long. The germline gives CDR1 GTSNPN, CDR2 SVGIG (reference sequence). CDR3 amino acids: CATITGANYGYTF. CDR3 DNA: TGTGCCACAATCACGGGGGCTAACTATGGCTACACCTTC.

The rearrangement links TRBV10-3 to TRBJ1-3; D call uncertain. The CDR3 is 14 amino acids. CDR1 is ENHRY, CDR2 SYGVKD, per germline. V was clipped by 8 bases and J by 3 bases, with 14 bases between them. The CDR3 protein is CAICPRESGNTIYF. In DNA form, the CDR3 reads TGTGCCATCTGCCCCCGGGAGAGTGGAAACACCATATATTTT.

The chain recombines TRBV5-1 with TRBJ2-1, with 12 bases fitting TRBD2. V shed 4 bases, J shed 9 bases, and the junction held 8 bases outside the gene matches. The CDR3 is 15 residues long. CDR1 and CDR2 from the germline V gene are SGHRS and YFSETQ. In DNA, the CDR3 is TGCGCCAGCAGCAGCGGACTAGCGGGACCGGGTGAGCAGTTCTTC. It is translated as CASSSGLAGPGEQFF.

This clone was picked up one time. The gene calls are TRBV2 and TRBJ2-7, with D perhaps being TRBD1 or TRBD2 (5 bases each). Trimming stripped 4 bases from V and 2 bases from J, with 12 bases between. Germline CDR1 is SNHLY and CDR2 is FYNNEI. This CDR3 contains 14 residues. This chain's CDR3 is CASSAGRGAYEQYF. DNA for the CDR3: TGTGCCAGCAGTGCAGGAAGGGGAGCCTACGAGCAGTACTTC.

The chain has TRBV7-3 and TRBJ2-1; 7 nucleotides align to TRBD1. Per the germline V gene, CDR1 is SGHTA and CDR2 is FQGTGA. V lost 5 bases, J lost 3 bases, and 4 bases stayed unmatched. The CDR3 is made up of 14 amino acids. Written as DNA, the CDR3 is TGTGCCAGCAGCCCGGGACAGAGCTACAATGAGCAGTTCTTC. Protein product: CASSPGQSYNEQFF.

The chain recombines TRBV7-8 with TRBJ2-3, with 8 bases aligning to TRBD2. Germline loops: CDR1 SGHVS, CDR2 FQNEAQ. Trimming cost V 5 bases and J 0 bases; bases outside gene matches: 4. This CDR3 region has 15 residues. The DNA for the CDR3 is TGTGCCAGCAGCGGACGGGAGGGTAGCACAGATACGCAGTATTTT. Its protein product is CASSGREGSTDTQYF.

V gene TRBV6-1 combines with J gene TRBJ2-7; 7 bases match TRBD2. Trimming took 4 bases from V and 3 from J; bases not matched to a gene: 6. This CDR3 is 14 amino acids long. Germline V gene sequence: CDR1 MNHNS, CDR2 SASEGT. Written as DNA, the CDR3 is TGTGCCAGCAGTGTTCCTAGCGGAGGCTACGAGCAGTACTTC. Protein sequence: CASSVPSGGYEQYF.

This clone was observed a single time. Its ends do not fully match the called genes, so a read error is possible. The V gene is TRBV7-7, the J gene TRBJ1-3; D is unclear. The CDR3 has 14 residues. Germline values: CDR1 SSHAT, CDR2 FNYEAQ (reference sequence). CDR3 bases: TGTGCTAGCAGCTTAGGAGGATTTGGAAACACCATATATTTT. Translated: CASSLGGFGNTIYF.

This chain links TRBV7-2 with TRBJ1-1; D possibly corresponds to TRBD1 (5 bases). V was shortened by 1 base and J by 2 bases, with 8 bases between the two germline ends. Germline V gene sequence: CDR1 SGHTA, CDR2 FQGNSA. This CDR3 region has 14 residues. CDR3 protein: CASSLEGSNTEAFF. The CDR3 bases are TGTGCCAGCAGCTTAGAGGGGAGCAACACTGAAGCTTTCTTT. Together with reference TRBV7-2 and TRBJ1-1, the CDR3 gives the full variable domain: GAGVSQSPSNKVTEKGKDVELRCDPISGHTALYWYRQSLGQGLEFLIYFQGNSAPDKSGLPSDRFSAERTGGSVSTLTIQRTQQEDSAVYLCASSLEGSNTEAFFGQGTRLTVV.

The CDR3 DNA reads as TGTGCCACCAGCATAAAAAGGGGGCGATTCTATGGCTACACCTTC. Translating it yields CATSIKRGRFYGYTF. The rearrangement uses TRBV15 and TRBJ1-2, with 7 bases matching TRBD1. The CDR3 consists of 15 residues. Germline V CDR1 and CDR2: LNHNV, YYDKDF (reference sequence). J was trimmed by 4 bases and V by 4 bases; bases with no gene match: 9.

This rearrangement joins TRBV11-3 to TRBJ2-3; 15 bases match TRBD2. The germline V gene encodes CDR1 SGHNT and CDR2 YENEEA. V lost 3 bases and J lost 6; bases outside the gene matches: 7. This CDR3 spans 17 amino acids. The chain's CDR3 is CASSFAGTSGGLDTQYF. CDR3 DNA: TGTGCCAGCAGCTTCGCCGGGACTAGCGGGGGGTTGGATACGCAGTATTTT. Drawing the rest from reference TRBV11-3 and TRBJ2-3, the complete variable domain is EAGVVQSPRYKIIEKKQPVAFWCNPISGHNTLYWYLQNLGQGPELLIRYENEEAVDDSQLPKDRFSAERLKGVDSTLKIQPAELGDSAVYLCASSFAGTSGGLDTQYFGPGTRLTVL.

The chain links TRBV20-1 to TRBJ1-2; D is unclear. V lost 5 bases to trimming and J lost 5 bases, with 9 bases between them. Germline-derived CDR1 and CDR2 are DFQATT and SNEGSKA (reference sequence). The CDR3 covers 11 residues. In DNA form, the CDR3 reads TGCAGTGCTGGGGAACCATATGGCTACACCTTC. Amino acid sequence: CSAGEPYGYTF.

The chain joins TRBV29-1 to TRBJ2-3; no clear D gene. This CDR3 is built from 11 residues. V lost 4 bases and J 4 bases, leaving 6 bases between the germline ends. Germline lookup yields CDR1 SQVTM and CDR2 ANQGSEA. Here the CDR3 reads CSVASADTQYF. The CDR3 DNA reads as TGCAGCGTTGCTAGTGCAGATACGCAGTATTTT.

The J gene is TRBJ1-2, the V gene TRBV25-1; D gene uncertain. CDR1 is MGHDK, CDR2 SYGVNS, per germline. Trimming took off 3 bases at V and 0 bases at J, with 8 bases between the two ends. There are 14 residues in the CDR3. CDR3 sequence reads: CASSDEGANYGYTF. In DNA, the CDR3 is TGTGCCAGCAGTGACGAGGGAGCTAACTATGGCTACACCTTC.

The chain joins TRBV27 to TRBJ2-7; tentative D call: TRBD2 (8 bases). Germline values: CDR1 MNHEY, CDR2 SMNVEV (reference sequence). CDR3 length: 17 amino acids. Trimming cost V 2 bases and J 2 bases, with 19 bases left between them. CDR3 sequence reads: CASSLAGGAGGPYEQYF. The CDR3 nucleotides read TGTGCCAGCAGTTTAGCCGGGGGGGCAGGGGGGCCCTACGAGCAGTACTTC.

The V call is TRBV2, the J call TRBJ1-4, with D uncertain. Trimming took off 5 bases at V and 5 bases at J, with 12 bases between the two ends. Germline values: CDR1 SNHLY, CDR2 FYNNEI. The CDR3 totals 14 residues. The chain's CDR3 is CASSRAGQNEKLFF. CDR3 in DNA: TGTGCCAGCAGTAGGGCAGGCCAGAATGAAAAACTGTTTTTT.

V gene TRBV7-9 combines with J gene TRBJ2-1; D is unclear. The CDR3 is 12 residues long. V was cut by 4 bases and J by 10 bases, with 11 bases left in between. The germline V gene encodes CDR1 SEHNR and CDR2 FQNEAQ (reference sequence). CDR3 loop: CASSSDLGEQFF. CDR3 nucleotide sequence: TGTGCCAGCAGCTCCGATCTAGGGGAGCAGTTCTTC. The entire variable domain, with the rest obtained from reference TRBV7-9 and TRBJ2-1, is as follows: DTGVSQNPRHKITKRGQNVTFRCDPISEHNRLYWYRQTLGQGPEFLTYFQNEAQLEKSRLLSDRFSAERPKGSFSTLEIQRTEQGDSAMYLCASSSDLGEQFFGPGTRLTVL.